This T cell receptor (beta chain) was sequenced for a study of Graves' ophthalmopathy and Graves' hyperthyroidism. Study conclusions and caveats: In predicting ophthalmopathy progression, the model reached about 69% sensitivity and 72% to 80% specificity. Thyroid clonotypes that were expanded above 0.001 frequency mostly also appeared in blood.

The authors amplified TCR beta CDR3 regions, and they did so from RNA transcripts for repertoire sequencing. The workflow started with a first-round RT-PCR run with HTBI primers and then moved on to a second-round multiplex PCR. TCRdb itself ran the multiplex PCR reads through MiXCR, one entry per CDR3 protein. The table has about 500,000 distinct CDR3 sequences, under 15% seen once. Moderate-to-severe activity, CAS at least 3, NOSPECS at least 4 and duration under 3 months characterized donors with ophthalmopathy. Ten or more counts support this clonotype. Antigen specificity is unknown. CDR1 SNHLY and CDR2 FYNNEI come from the germline V gene. The CDR3 totals 16 residues. V was trimmed by 4 bases and J by 4 bases, leaving 19 bases between them.

Sequences were obtained from blood. The chain couples TRBV2 to TRBJ2-5; D may be TRBD1 or TRBD2 (5 bases each). This sequence originates from a woman in her 30s with Graves' ophthalmopathy. This CDR3 reads CASSGIRTPRGETQYF. CDR3 in DNA: TGTGCCAGCAGTGGGATAAGGACTCCTAGGGGAGAGACCCAGTACTTC. The variable domain in full, completed from reference TRBV2 and TRBJ2-5, reads EPEVTQTPSHQVTQMGQEVILRCVPISNHLYFYWYRQILGQKVEFLVSFYNNEISEKSEIFDDQFSVERPDGSNFTLKIRSTKLEDSAMYFCASSGIRTPRGETQYFGPGTRLLVL.